A selection of T cell receptor beta chains follows, all from one sample in a study of beta chain features in type 1 diabetes. Clones were read by immunoSEQ multiplex PCR, and TCRdb kept only the in-frame ones, dropping some. The sample includes 970,000 or so clones, about 17% of them seen just once. The sequenced material came from naive CD4+ T cells from blood. These receptors all come from a woman in her late teens or twenties in good health. CDR3s include the opening cysteine and the closing phenylalanine or tryptophan. The D gene is left open where the match is weak. Clone size is stated in some rows and not others, as once, few, many or a class when expanded.

j_call: TRBJ2-7; d_call: TRBD1; v_call: TRBV25-1; clone_size: .; cdr3_nt: TGTGCCAGCAGCCGACAGGGCGCCTACGAGCAGTACTTC; cdr3_aa: CASSRQGAYEQYF
j_call: TRBJ1-1; d_call: TRBD1; v_call: TRBV6-6; clone_size: few; cdr3_nt: TGTGCCAGCAGCCCCACAGGGGGAGTTGGTGAAGCTTTCTTT; cdr3_aa: CASSPTGGVGEAFF
j_call: TRBJ2-5; d_call: TRBD2; v_call: TRBV13; clone_size: few; cdr3_nt: TGTGCCAGCAGCACTAGGACTAGCGGGAAGGCGTACCAAGAGACCCAGTACTTC; cdr3_aa: CASSTRTSGKAYQETQYF
j_call: TRBJ2-5; d_call: .; v_call: TRBV7-2; clone_size: .; cdr3_nt: TGTGCCAGCAGCAGAAATGCGGGTGCCCTGGGGGAGACCCAGTACTTC; cdr3_aa: CASSRNAGALGETQYF
j_call: TRBJ2-2; d_call: .; v_call: TRBV7-3; clone_size: few; cdr3_nt: TGTGCCAGCAGCACGGACGGGAACACCGGGGAGCTGTTTTTT; cdr3_aa: CASSTDGNTGELFF
j_call: TRBJ2-3; d_call: TRBD2; v_call: TRBV7-6; clone_size: .; cdr3_nt: TGTGCCAGCAGCGGACTAGCGGGAGCGGATACGCAGTATTTT; cdr3_aa: CASSGLAGADTQYF
j_call: TRBJ2-7; d_call: TRBD1; v_call: TRBV28; clone_size: .; cdr3_nt: TGTGCCAGCAGCTCGACCGGGACAGGAAAATGGTACGAGCAGTACTTC; cdr3_aa: CASSSTGTGKWYEQYF
j_call: TRBJ1-3; d_call: TRBD1; v_call: TRBV4-3; clone_size: .; cdr3_nt: TGCGCCAGCAGCCAAGTTCACCAACAGGGGATCGTTGGAAACACCATATATTTT; cdr3_aa: CASSQVHQQGIVGNTIYF
j_call: TRBJ1-1; d_call: .; v_call: TRBV4-3; clone_size: few; cdr3_nt: TGCGCCAGCAGCCAAGATGTGAGGGTTGGCACTGAAGCTTTCTTT; cdr3_aa: CASSQDVRVGTEAFF
j_call: TRBJ2-1; d_call: .; v_call: TRBV4-2; clone_size: few; cdr3_nt: TGTGCCAGCAGCCAAGATGGCGGGCTAGTAACCTACAATGAGCAGTTCTTC; cdr3_aa: CASSQDGGLVTYNEQFF
j_call: TRBJ2-1; d_call: TRBD1; v_call: TRBV7-2; clone_size: few; cdr3_nt: TGTGCCAGCAAGGGACAGGGCTCCTACAATGAGCAGTTCTTC; cdr3_aa: CASKGQGSYNEQFF
j_call: TRBJ1-2; d_call: .; v_call: TRBV28; clone_size: few; cdr3_nt: TGTGCCAGCAGTTTATATAGGGGTGGCTACACCTTC; cdr3_aa: CASSLYRGGYTF
j_call: TRBJ2-1; d_call: TRBD2; v_call: TRBV7-3; clone_size: few; cdr3_nt: TGTGCCAGCAGCCCCACTAGCGGGTACTACAATGAGCAGTTCTTC; cdr3_aa: CASSPTSGYYNEQFF
j_call: TRBJ1-1; d_call: .; v_call: TRBV29-1; clone_size: few; cdr3_nt: TGCAGCGTTGAAGGCCAGCTGGACACTGAAGCTTTCTTT; cdr3_aa: CSVEGQLDTEAFF
j_call: TRBJ2-5; d_call: .; v_call: TRBV11-2; clone_size: .; cdr3_nt: TGTGCCAGCAGCTTAGGGGGGCTGGAGACCCAGTACTTC; cdr3_aa: CASSLGGLETQYF
j_call: TRBJ1-4; d_call: .; v_call: TRBV18; clone_size: .; cdr3_nt: TGTGCCAGCCGACCCTCTCGGCGTGAAAAACTGTTTTTT; cdr3_aa: CASRPSRREKLFF
j_call: TRBJ2-7; d_call: .; v_call: TRBV6-6; clone_size: .; cdr3_nt: TGTGCCAGCAGTTATTTCCAGGGACCTTTGGGCGAGCAGTACTTC; cdr3_aa: CASSYFQGPLGEQYF
j_call: TRBJ2-7; d_call: .; v_call: TRBV2; clone_size: few; cdr3_nt: TGTGCCAGCAGTTTTAGTACCGAGCAGTACTTC; cdr3_aa: CASSFSTEQYF
j_call: TRBJ2-3; d_call: .; v_call: TRBV7-9; clone_size: .; cdr3_nt: TGCGCCAGCAGCCACCGAGGGGATACGCAGTATTTT; cdr3_aa: CASSHRGDTQYF
j_call: TRBJ2-1; d_call: .; v_call: TRBV10-3; clone_size: .; cdr3_nt: TGTGCCATCAGTGAGTCAAGTCCCGGCAATGAGCAGTTCTTC; cdr3_aa: CAISESSPGNEQFF
j_call: TRBJ2-7; d_call: .; v_call: TRBV7-2; clone_size: few; cdr3_nt: TGTGCCAGCAGCCGACGTGGGGAAACCTACGAGCAGTACTTC; cdr3_aa: CASSRRGETYEQYF
j_call: TRBJ2-3; d_call: .; v_call: TRBV28; clone_size: few; cdr3_nt: TGTGCCTCTGGGACTAGCACAGATACGCAGTATTTT; cdr3_aa: CASGTSTDTQYF
j_call: TRBJ2-3; d_call: .; v_call: TRBV29-1; clone_size: few; cdr3_nt: TGCAGCGTCGCGACCGGAACAGATACGCAGTATTTT; cdr3_aa: CSVATGTDTQYF
j_call: TRBJ1-2; d_call: TRBD1; v_call: TRBV27; clone_size: few; cdr3_nt: TGTGCCAGCAGCCTGACTTGGACAGGAGTGGTCACCTTC; cdr3_aa: CASSLTWTGVVTF
j_call: TRBJ1-2; d_call: TRBD1; v_call: TRBV2; clone_size: few; cdr3_nt: TGTGCCAGCATCTCAGGGGGTGGCTATGGCTACACCTTC; cdr3_aa: CASISGGGYGYTF
j_call: TRBJ2-2; d_call: TRBD2; v_call: TRBV11-1; clone_size: few; cdr3_nt: TGTGCCAGCACTTGGGCCGGGCTAGCGGCGAACACCGGGGAGCTGTTTTTT; cdr3_aa: CASTWAGLAANTGELFF
j_call: TRBJ1-3; d_call: .; v_call: TRBV7-3; clone_size: .; cdr3_nt: TGTGCCAGCAGCCCAACAGGGTCTGGAAACACCATATATTTT; cdr3_aa: CASSPTGSGNTIYF
j_call: TRBJ2-1; d_call: .; v_call: TRBV5-4; clone_size: .; cdr3_nt: TGTGCCAGCAGCGTGGGTAGGGGCTCCCTAAATGAGCAGTTCTTC; cdr3_aa: CASSVGRGSLNEQFF
j_call: TRBJ2-5; d_call: .; v_call: TRBV7-9; clone_size: few; cdr3_nt: TGTGCCAGCAGCCCGCGGGGTAGCGGAACTCAAGAGACCCAGTACTTC; cdr3_aa: CASSPRGSGTQETQYF
j_call: TRBJ1-3; d_call: .; v_call: TRBV5-1; clone_size: few; cdr3_nt: TGCGCCAGCAGGGCCGCTCACTCTGGAAACACCATATATTTT; cdr3_aa: CASRAAHSGNTIYF
j_call: TRBJ1-2; d_call: TRBD1; v_call: TRBV28; clone_size: few; cdr3_nt: TGTGCCAGCAGAAGACAGGGTATGCAGAACTATGGCTACACCTTC; cdr3_aa: CASRRQGMQNYGYTF
j_call: TRBJ2-7; d_call: TRBD1; v_call: TRBV5-1; clone_size: .; cdr3_nt: TGCGCCAGCGAACCGGGACAGGGGGCCTACGAGCAGTACTTC; cdr3_aa: CASEPGQGAYEQYF
j_call: TRBJ1-2; d_call: .; v_call: TRBV7-9; clone_size: few; cdr3_nt: TGTGCCAGCAGCTTAGACAGGGACTATGGCTACACCTTC; cdr3_aa: CASSLDRDYGYTF
j_call: TRBJ1-3; d_call: .; v_call: TRBV25-1; clone_size: few; cdr3_nt: TGTGCCACCCAGTCAGGGGTCTCCGGAAACACCATATATTTT; cdr3_aa: CATQSGVSGNTIYF
j_call: TRBJ1-2; d_call: .; v_call: TRBV15; clone_size: .; cdr3_nt: TGTGCCACCAGCAGAGGGGGGACACAGAGTAACTATGGCTACACCTTC; cdr3_aa: CATSRGGTQSNYGYTF
j_call: TRBJ2-3; d_call: .; v_call: TRBV11-2; clone_size: few; cdr3_nt: TGTGCCAGCAGCTTAAGATTGACTCGCACAGATACGCAGTATTTT; cdr3_aa: CASSLRLTRTDTQYF
j_call: TRBJ2-5; d_call: .; v_call: TRBV5-6; clone_size: .; cdr3_nt: TGTGCCAGCAGCCTAGGACAGCGGCAAGAGACCCAGTACTTC; cdr3_aa: CASSLGQRQETQYF
j_call: TRBJ1-1; d_call: .; v_call: TRBV21-1; clone_size: few; cdr3_nt: TGTGCCAGCAGCAAAGTTGAGTTCAGGGGGAACACTGAAGCTTTCTTT; cdr3_aa: CASSKVEFRGNTEAFF
j_call: TRBJ2-3; d_call: TRBD2; v_call: TRBV2; clone_size: few; cdr3_nt: TGTGCCAGCACTCCCCTAGCGGGAGGCGATACGCAGTATTTT; cdr3_aa: CASTPLAGGDTQYF
j_call: TRBJ2-7; d_call: .; v_call: TRBV7-8; clone_size: .; cdr3_nt: TGTGCCAGCAGTCCCAGGGGGAGGTCCTACGAGCAGTACTTC; cdr3_aa: CASSPRGRSYEQYF
j_call: TRBJ1-5; d_call: .; v_call: TRBV6-6; clone_size: .; cdr3_nt: TGTGCCAGCAGTTACTCCGTCGGGATTAGCAATCAGCCCCAGCATTTT; cdr3_aa: CASSYSVGISNQPQHF
j_call: TRBJ2-5; d_call: .; v_call: TRBV6-1; clone_size: few; cdr3_nt: TGTGCCAGCAGTGCAGGGGCTCGGGAGACCCAGTACTTC; cdr3_aa: CASSAGARETQYF
j_call: TRBJ2-3; d_call: .; v_call: TRBV25-1; clone_size: .; cdr3_nt: TGTGCCAGCAATGGCATGGGGCCGGATACGCAGTATTTT; cdr3_aa: CASNGMGPDTQYF
j_call: TRBJ2-5; d_call: .; v_call: TRBV18; clone_size: few; cdr3_nt: TGTGCCAGCTCACCGACGGGGAGATCTGGTGAGACCCAGTACTTC; cdr3_aa: CASSPTGRSGETQYF
j_call: TRBJ2-1; d_call: .; v_call: TRBV7-3; clone_size: .; cdr3_nt: TGTGCCAGCAGCTCCGAAGGGTTGGGAAATGAGCAGTTCTTC; cdr3_aa: CASSSEGLGNEQFF
j_call: TRBJ1-1; d_call: .; v_call: TRBV11-1; clone_size: few; cdr3_nt: TGTGCCAGCAGCCAACAGCCGAACACTGAAGCTTTCTTT; cdr3_aa: CASSQQPNTEAFF
j_call: TRBJ2-5; d_call: TRBD2; v_call: TRBV11-2; clone_size: few; cdr3_nt: TGTGCCAGCAGCCGGGGACTAGCGGTCCAAGAGACCCAGTACTTC; cdr3_aa: CASSRGLAVQETQYF
j_call: TRBJ2-5; d_call: .; v_call: TRBV18; clone_size: .; cdr3_nt: TGTGCCAGCTCACCACCTTTACGGGAGACCCAGTACTTC; cdr3_aa: CASSPPLRETQYF
j_call: TRBJ2-3; d_call: .; v_call: TRBV6-1; clone_size: .; cdr3_nt: TGTGCCAGCAAAGGACTACTAGCTAGCACAGATACGCAGTATTTT; cdr3_aa: CASKGLLASTDTQYF
j_call: TRBJ2-4; d_call: .; v_call: TRBV7-9; clone_size: .; cdr3_nt: TGTGCCAGCAGCTCCGTTGGGACTCGGCGGGGAAACATTCAGTACTTC; cdr3_aa: CASSSVGTRRGNIQYF
j_call: TRBJ2-1; d_call: TRBD2; v_call: TRBV7-2; clone_size: .; cdr3_nt: TGTGCCAGCAGGTTGACTAGCGGTGACAATGAGCAGTTCTTC; cdr3_aa: CASRLTSGDNEQFF
j_call: TRBJ2-5; d_call: .; v_call: TRBV28; clone_size: .; cdr3_nt: TGTGCCAGCAGATCCCCCGGGCGAGAAGAGACCCAGTACTTC; cdr3_aa: CASRSPGREETQYF
j_call: TRBJ2-7; d_call: TRBD2; v_call: TRBV6-5; clone_size: few; cdr3_nt: TGTGCCAGCAGTTACAATGGCGGGAGGAGCTACGAGCAGTACTTC; cdr3_aa: CASSYNGGRSYEQYF